Shown below are 8 T cell receptor beta chains from a single sample sequenced in a study of CD8 T cells in ankylosing spondylitis (dated by TCRdb to 2015 to 2018). The library was obtained by 5' RACE. Sequencing took place on an Illumina HiSeq 2500. TCRdb ran its own pipeline on the public reads, namely fastp trimming at Q25 and MiXCR clone calling, and kept in-frame beta chains. Identical CDR3 proteins give one entry, which carries the most common genes and DNA. Within this sample are some 150,000 distinct CDR3 sequences, with roughly 10% of them counted one time only. The ten most abundant clones make up roughly 4.5% of the sample. The sample taken for sequencing was blood, either unsorted or a sorted T cell fraction (not recorded which). These receptors were obtained from a female donor with ankylosing spondylitis or in good health (not recorded which).

In its sample, this clonotype was seen many times. The V call is TRBV5-5, the J call TRBJ2-2; D ambiguous. The CDR3 sequence is 14 residues long. CDR1 and CDR2 from the germline V gene are SGHKS and YYEKEE (reference sequence). Deletions cut 1 base from V and 2 bases from J, with 6 bases between. Here the CDR3 reads CASSLSRNTGELFF. The CDR3 nucleotides are TGTGCCAGCAGCTTGTCCAGAAACACCGGGGAGCTGTTTTTT.

This clonotype was counted many times. V is TRBV7-2 and J is TRBJ2-1; 10 positions agree with TRBD2. Germline assignment: CDR1 SGHTA and CDR2 FQGNSA. The CDR3 is 17 amino acids. The trim removed 7 bases at V and 6 bases at J, leaving 15 bases unmatched. For the CDR3, the DNA is TGTGCCAGCACTTTACTGGTTCAGAGACTAGCGGGCAATGAGCAGTTCTTC. It yields the protein CASTLLVQRLAGNEQFF. The variable domain in full, completed from reference TRBV7-2 and TRBJ2-1, reads GAGVSQSPSNKVTEKGKDVELRCDPISGHTALYWYRQSLGQGLEFLIYFQGNSAPDKSGLPSDRFSAERTGGSVSTLTIQRTQQEDSAVYLCASTLLVQRLAGNEQFFGPGTRLTVL.

The sample holds many counts of this clonotype. J is TRBJ1-5 and V is TRBV3-1, with D hard to call. The germline V gene encodes CDR1 LGHDT and CDR2 YNNKEL (reference sequence). This CDR3 has 15 residues. V was pared by 4 bases and J by 2 bases, with 12 bases between. The CDR3 DNA is TGTGCCAGCAGCCCCACGGGGTCCGGCAATCAGCCCCAGCATTTT. It encodes CASSPTGSGNQPQHF.

With respect to this clonotype: A much larger clone is a single base away; this may be a read error. This rearrangement joins TRBV7-9 to TRBJ2-7, with unresolved D. This CDR3 comprises 11 residues. The germline gives CDR1 SEHNR, CDR2 FQNEAQ (reference sequence). V lost 2 bases and J lost 5, with 4 bases in between. The CDR3 nucleotides are TGTGCCAGCAGCTTATGGGACGAGCAGTACTTC. Translating gives CASSLWDEQYF.

Ten or more counts support this clonotype. This chain uses TRBV5-6 with TRBJ1-5; perhaps TRBD1 as D (5 bases). The V end lost 4 bases, the J end lost 1 base, and 9 bases lay between the germline ends. This CDR3 is 14 amino acids long. CDR1 SGHDT and CDR2 YYEEEE come from the germline V gene. The CDR3 loop is CASSPGGSNQPQHF. The CDR3 nucleotides read TGTGCCAGCAGCCCGGGGGGGAGCAATCAGCCCCAGCATTTT.

This clonotype was detected many times. The rearrangement uses TRBV5-1 and TRBJ1-1; no clear D gene. Germline assignment: CDR1 SGHRS and CDR2 YFSETQ. The CDR3 loop spans 15 amino acids. Trimming took 1 base from V and 0 from J, leaving 10 bases between them. The CDR3 nucleotides are TGCGCCAGCAGCTTGAATGGGAATCTGAACACTGAAGCTTTCTTT. Its translation is CASSLNGNLNTEAFF.

This clonotype was counted ten times or more. The rearrangement links TRBV5-1 to TRBJ1-1; no definite D call. There are 14 residues in the CDR3. Germline lookup yields CDR1 SGHRS and CDR2 YFSETQ. Trimming left V 7 bases short and J 0 bases short, with 13 bases between. CDR3 residues: CASGKDLMNTEAFF. The CDR3 region has the DNA TGCGCCAGCGGAAAGGATCTTATGAACACTGAAGCTTTCTTT.

At least ten counts were recorded for this clonotype. The chain joins TRBV2 to TRBJ1-6; TRBD1 matches at 10 bases. CDR1 is SNHLY, CDR2 FYNNEI, per germline. The CDR3 spans 17 residues. V lost 6 bases, J lost 4 bases, and 9 bases stayed unmatched. DNA for the CDR3: TGTGCCAGCAGGCCCTCCGGGACAGGGGTATATAATTCACCCCTCCACTTT. Translated, it gives CASRPSGTGVYNSPLHF.